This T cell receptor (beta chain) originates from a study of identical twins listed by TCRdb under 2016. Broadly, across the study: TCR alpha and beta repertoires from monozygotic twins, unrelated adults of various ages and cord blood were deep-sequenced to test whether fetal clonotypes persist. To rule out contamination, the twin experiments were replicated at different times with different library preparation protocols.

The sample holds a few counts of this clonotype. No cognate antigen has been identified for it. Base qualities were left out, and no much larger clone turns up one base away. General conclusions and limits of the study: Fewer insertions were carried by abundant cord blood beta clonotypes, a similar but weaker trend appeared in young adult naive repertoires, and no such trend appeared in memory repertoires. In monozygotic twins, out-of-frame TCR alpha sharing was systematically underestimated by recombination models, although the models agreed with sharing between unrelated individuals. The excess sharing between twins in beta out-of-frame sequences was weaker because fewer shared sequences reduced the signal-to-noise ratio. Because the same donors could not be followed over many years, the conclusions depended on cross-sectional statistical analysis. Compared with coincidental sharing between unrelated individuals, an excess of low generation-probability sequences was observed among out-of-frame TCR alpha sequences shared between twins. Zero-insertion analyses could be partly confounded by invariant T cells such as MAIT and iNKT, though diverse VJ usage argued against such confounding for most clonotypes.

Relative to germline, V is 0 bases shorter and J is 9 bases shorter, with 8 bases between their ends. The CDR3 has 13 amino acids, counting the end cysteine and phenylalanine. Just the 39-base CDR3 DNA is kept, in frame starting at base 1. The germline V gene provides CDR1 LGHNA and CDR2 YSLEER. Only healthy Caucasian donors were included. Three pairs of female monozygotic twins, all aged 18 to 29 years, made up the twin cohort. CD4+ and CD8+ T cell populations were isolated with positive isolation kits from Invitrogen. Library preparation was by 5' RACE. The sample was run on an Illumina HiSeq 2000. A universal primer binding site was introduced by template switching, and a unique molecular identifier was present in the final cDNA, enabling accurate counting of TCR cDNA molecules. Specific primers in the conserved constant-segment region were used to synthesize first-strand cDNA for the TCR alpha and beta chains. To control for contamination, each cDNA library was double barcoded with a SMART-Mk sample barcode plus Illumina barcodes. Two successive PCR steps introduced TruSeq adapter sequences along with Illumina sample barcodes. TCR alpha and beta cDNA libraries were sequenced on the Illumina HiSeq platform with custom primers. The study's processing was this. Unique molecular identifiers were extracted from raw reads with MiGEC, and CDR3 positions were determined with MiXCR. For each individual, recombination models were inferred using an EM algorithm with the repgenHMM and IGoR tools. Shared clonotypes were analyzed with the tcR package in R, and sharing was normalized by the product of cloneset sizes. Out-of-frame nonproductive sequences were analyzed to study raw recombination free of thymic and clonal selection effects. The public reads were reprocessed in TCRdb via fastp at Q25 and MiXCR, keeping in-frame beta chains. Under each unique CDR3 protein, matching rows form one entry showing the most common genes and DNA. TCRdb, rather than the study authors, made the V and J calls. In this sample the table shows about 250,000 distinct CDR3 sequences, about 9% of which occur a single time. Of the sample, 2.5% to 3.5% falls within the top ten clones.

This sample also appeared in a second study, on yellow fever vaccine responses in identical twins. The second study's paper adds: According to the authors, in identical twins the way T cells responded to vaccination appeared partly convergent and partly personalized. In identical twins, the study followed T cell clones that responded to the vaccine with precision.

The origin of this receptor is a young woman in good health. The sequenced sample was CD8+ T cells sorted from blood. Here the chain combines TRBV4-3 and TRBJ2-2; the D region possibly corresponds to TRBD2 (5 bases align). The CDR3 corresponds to CASSQDAGWELFF. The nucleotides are TGCGCCAGCAGCCAAGATGCGGGTTGGGAGCTGTTTTTT.